The subject of this entry is one T cell receptor beta chain. Its antigen is not identified. The record originates from a study of T cell repertoires in cytomegalovirus infection. On the study more broadly: Public TCR beta signatures were indicative of both CMV infection and a matching HLA type. Overall study results and limits: Across the ex vivo response, the dominant clonotypes were HLA-C-restricted CMV-specific TCR beta clonotypes. Of the TCR beta families, the public ones yielded a cumulative frequency that identified carriers of CMV plus the relevant HLA.

TCRdb called the reads again in MiXCR, with one record for every CDR3 protein. The sample holds tens of thousands of distinct CDR3 sequences, about 24% seen once. This CDR3 is 15 amino acids long. Germline V lookup: CDR1 MNHEY, CDR2 SMNVEV (reference sequence). J lost 5 bases, V lost 5 bases, and 9 bases had no gene match. The clonotype comes from a human donor in good health (CMV status not recorded). Some clones in this sample may be carry-over from other donors' samples. The V call is TRBV27, the J call TRBJ2-3, with 8 nucleotides matching TRBD2. This material consisted of CD8+ T cells from cultured PBMCs, taken from culture after CMV antigen stimulation. CDR3 coding DNA: TGTGCCAGCAGTATCCCCCTAGCGGGTATAGATACGCAGTATTTT. Amino acid sequence: CASSIPLAGIDTQYF.